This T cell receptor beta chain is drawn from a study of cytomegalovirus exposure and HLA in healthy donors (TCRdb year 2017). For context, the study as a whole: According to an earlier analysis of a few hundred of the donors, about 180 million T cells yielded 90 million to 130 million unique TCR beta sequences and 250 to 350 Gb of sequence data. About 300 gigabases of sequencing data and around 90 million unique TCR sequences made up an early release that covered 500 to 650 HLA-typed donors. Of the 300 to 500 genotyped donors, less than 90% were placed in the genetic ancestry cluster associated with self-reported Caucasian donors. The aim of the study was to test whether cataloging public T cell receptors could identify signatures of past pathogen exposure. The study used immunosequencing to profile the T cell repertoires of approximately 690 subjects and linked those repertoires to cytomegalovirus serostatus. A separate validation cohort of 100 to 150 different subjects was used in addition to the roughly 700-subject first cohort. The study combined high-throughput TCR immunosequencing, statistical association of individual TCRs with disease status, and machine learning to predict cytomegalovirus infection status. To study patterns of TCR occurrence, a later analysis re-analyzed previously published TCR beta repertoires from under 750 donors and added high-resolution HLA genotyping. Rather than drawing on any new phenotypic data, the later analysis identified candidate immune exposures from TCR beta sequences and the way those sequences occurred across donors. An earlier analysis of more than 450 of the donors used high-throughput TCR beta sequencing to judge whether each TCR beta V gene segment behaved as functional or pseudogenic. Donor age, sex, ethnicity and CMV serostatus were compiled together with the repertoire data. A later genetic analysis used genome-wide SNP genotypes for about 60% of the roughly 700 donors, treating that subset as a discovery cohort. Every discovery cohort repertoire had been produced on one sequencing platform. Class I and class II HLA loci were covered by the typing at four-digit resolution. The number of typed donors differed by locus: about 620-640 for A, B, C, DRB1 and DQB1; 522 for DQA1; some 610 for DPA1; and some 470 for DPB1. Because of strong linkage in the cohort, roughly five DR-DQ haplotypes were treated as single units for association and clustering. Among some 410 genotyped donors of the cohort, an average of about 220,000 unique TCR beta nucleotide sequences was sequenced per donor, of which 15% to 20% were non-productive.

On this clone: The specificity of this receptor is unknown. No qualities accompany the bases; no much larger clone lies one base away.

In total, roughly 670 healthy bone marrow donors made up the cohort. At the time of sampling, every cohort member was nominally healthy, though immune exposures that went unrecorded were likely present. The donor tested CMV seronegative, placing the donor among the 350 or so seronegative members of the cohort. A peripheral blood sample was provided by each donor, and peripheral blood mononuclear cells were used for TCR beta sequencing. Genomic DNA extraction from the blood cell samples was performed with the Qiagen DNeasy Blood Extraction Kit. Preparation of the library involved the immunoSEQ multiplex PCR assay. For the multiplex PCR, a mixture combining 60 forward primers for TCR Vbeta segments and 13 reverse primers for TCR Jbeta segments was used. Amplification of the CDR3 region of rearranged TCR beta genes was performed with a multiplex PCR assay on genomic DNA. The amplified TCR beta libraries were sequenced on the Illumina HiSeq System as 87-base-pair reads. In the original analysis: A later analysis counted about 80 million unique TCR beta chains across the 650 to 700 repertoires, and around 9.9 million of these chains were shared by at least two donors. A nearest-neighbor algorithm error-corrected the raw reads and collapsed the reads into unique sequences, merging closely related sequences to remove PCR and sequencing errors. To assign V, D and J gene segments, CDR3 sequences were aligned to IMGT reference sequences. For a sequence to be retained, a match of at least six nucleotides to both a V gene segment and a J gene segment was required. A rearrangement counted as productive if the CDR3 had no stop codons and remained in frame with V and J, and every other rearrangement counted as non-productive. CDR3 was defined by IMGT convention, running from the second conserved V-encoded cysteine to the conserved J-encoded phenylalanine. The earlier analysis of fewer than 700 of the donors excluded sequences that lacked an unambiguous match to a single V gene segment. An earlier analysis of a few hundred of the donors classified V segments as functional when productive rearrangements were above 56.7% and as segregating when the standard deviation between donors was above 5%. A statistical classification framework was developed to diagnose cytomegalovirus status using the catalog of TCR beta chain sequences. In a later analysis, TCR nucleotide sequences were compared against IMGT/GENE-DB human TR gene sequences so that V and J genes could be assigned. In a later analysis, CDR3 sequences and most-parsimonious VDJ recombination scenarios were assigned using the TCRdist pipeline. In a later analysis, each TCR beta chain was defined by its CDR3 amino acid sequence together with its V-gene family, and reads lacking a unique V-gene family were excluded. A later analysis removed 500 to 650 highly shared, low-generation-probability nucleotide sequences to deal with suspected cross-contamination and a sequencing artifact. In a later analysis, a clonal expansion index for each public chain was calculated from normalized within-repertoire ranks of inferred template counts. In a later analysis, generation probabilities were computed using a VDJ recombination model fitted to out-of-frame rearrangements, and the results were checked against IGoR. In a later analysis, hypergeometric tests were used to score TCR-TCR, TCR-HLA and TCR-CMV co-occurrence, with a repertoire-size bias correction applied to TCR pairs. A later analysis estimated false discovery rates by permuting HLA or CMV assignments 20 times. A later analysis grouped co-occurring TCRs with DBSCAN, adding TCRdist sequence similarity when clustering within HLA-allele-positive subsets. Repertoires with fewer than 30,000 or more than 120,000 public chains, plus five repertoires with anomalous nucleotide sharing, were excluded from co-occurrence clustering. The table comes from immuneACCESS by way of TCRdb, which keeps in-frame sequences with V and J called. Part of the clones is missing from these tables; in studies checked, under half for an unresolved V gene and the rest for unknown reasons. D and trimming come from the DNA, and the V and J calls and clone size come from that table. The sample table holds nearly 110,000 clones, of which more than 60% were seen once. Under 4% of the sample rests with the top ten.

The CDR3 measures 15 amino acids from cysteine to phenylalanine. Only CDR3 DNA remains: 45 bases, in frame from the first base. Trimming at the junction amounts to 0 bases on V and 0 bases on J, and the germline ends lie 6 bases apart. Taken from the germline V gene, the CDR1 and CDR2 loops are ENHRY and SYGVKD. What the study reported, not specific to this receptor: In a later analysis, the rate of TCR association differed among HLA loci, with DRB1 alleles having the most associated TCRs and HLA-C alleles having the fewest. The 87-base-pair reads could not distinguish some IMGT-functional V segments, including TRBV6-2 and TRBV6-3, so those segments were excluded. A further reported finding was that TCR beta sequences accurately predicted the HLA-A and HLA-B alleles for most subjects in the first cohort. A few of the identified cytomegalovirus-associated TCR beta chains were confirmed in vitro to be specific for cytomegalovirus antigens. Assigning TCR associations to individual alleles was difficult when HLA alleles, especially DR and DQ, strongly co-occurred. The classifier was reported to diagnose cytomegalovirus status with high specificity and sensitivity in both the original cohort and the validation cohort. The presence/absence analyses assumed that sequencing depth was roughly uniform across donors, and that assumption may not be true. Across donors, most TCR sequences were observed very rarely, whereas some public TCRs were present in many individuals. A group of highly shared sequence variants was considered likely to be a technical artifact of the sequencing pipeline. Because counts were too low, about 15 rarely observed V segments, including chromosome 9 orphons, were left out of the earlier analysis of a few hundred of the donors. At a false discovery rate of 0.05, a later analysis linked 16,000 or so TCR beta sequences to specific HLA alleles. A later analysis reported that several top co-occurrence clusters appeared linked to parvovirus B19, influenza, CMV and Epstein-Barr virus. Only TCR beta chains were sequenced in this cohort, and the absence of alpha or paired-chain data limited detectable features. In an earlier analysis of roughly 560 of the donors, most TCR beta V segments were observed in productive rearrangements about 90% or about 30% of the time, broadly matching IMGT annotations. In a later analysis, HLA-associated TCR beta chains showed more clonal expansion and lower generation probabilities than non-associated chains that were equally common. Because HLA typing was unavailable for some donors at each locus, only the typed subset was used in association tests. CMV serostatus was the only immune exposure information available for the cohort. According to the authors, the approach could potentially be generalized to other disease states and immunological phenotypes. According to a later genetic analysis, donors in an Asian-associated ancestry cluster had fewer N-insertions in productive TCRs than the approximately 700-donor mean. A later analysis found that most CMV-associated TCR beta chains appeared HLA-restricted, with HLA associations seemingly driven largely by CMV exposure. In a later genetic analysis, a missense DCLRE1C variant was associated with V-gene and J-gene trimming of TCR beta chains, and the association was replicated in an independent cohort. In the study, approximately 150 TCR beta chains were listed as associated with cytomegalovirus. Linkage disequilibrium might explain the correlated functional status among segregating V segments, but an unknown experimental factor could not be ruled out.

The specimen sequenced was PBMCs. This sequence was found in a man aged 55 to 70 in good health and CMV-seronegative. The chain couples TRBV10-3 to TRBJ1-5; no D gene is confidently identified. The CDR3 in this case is CAISESGVSNQPQHF. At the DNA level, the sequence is TGTGCCATCAGTGAGTCCGGGGTTAGCAATCAGCCCCAGCATTTT.